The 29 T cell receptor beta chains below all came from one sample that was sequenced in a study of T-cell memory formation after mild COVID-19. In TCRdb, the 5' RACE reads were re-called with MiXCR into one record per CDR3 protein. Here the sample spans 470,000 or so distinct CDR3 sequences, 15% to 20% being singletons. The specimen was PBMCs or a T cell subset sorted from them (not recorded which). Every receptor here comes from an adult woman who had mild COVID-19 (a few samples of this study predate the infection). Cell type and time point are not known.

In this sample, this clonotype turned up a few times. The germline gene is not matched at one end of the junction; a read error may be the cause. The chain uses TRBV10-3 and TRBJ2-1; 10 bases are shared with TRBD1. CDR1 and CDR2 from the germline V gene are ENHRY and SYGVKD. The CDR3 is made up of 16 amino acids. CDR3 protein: CAISESVTGGYYEQFF. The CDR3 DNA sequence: TGTGCCATCAGTGAGTCGGTGACAGGGGGCTACTATGAGCAGTTCTTC.

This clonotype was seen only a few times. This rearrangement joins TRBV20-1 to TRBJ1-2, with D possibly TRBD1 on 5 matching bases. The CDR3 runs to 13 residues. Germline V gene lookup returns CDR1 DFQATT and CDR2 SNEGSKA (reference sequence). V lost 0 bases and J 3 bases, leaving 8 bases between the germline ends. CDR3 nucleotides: TGCAGTGCTAGAGAGTGGGGGGACTATGGCTACACCTTC. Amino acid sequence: CSAREWGDYGYTF.

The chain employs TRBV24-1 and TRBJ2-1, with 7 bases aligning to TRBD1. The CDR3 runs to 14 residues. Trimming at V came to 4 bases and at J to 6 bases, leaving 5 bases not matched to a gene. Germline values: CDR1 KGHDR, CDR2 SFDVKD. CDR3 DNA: TGTGCCACCAGTGACCCCGGACAGGTCAATGAGCAGTTCTTC. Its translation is CATSDPGQVNEQFF.

The CDR3 DNA reads as TGTGCCAGCTCACCACGCCAGGGAACGTTCTACAATGAGCAGTTCTTC. Amino acid sequence: CASSPRQGTFYNEQFF. The chain employs TRBV18 and TRBJ2-1, with D maybe TRBD1 (5 bases). Germline lookup yields CDR1 KGHSH and CDR2 LQKENI. This CDR3 spans 16 amino acids. V was pared by 1 base and J by 3 bases, with 13 bases between.

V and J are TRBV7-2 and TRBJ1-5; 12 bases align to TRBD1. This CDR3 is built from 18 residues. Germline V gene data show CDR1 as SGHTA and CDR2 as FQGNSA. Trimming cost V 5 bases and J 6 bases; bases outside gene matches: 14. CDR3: CASSPRDRGLELSQPQHF. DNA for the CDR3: TGTGCCAGCAGCCCCCGGGACAGGGGGCTTGAATTGAGTCAGCCCCAGCATTTT.

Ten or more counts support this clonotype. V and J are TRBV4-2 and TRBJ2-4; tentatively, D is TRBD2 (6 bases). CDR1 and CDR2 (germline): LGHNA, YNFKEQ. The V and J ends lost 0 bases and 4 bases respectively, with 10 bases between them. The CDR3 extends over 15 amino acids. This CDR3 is CASSQEKAGKNIQYF. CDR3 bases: TGTGCCAGCAGCCAAGAAAAGGCGGGGAAAAACATTCAGTACTTC.

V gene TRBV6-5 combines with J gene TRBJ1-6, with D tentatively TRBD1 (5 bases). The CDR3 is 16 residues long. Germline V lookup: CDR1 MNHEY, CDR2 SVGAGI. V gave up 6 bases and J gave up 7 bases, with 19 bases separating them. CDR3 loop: CASRTHRTTINSPLHF. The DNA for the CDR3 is TGTGCCAGCAGAACCCACAGGACAACGATAAATTCACCCCTCCACTTT.

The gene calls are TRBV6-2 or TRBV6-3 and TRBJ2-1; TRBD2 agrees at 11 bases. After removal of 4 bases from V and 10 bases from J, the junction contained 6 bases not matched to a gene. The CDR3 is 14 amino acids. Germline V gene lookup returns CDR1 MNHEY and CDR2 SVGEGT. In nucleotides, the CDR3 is TGTGCCAGCAGTTCCCTCTTAGCGGGAGGGGAGCAGTTCTTC. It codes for CASSSLLAGGEQFF.

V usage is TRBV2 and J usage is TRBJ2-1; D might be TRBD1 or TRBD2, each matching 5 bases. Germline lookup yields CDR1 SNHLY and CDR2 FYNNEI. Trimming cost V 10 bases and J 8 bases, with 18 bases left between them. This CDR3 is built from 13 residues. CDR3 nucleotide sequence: TGTGCCAATTCAGGCCAAGGGACCTATGAGCAGTTCTTC. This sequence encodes CANSGQGTYEQFF. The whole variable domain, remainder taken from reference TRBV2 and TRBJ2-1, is EPEVTQTPSHQVTQMGQEVILRCVPISNHLYFYWYRQILGQKVEFLVSFYNNEISEKSEIFDDQFSVERPDGSNFTLKIRSTKLEDSAMYFCANSGQGTYEQFFGPGTRLTVL.

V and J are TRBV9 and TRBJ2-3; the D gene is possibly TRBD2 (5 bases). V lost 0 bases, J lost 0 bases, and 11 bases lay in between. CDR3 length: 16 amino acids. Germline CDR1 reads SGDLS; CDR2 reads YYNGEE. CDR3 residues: CASSVENSDSTDTQYF. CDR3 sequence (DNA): TGTGCCAGCAGCGTAGAAAATAGCGACAGCACAGATACGCAGTATTTT.

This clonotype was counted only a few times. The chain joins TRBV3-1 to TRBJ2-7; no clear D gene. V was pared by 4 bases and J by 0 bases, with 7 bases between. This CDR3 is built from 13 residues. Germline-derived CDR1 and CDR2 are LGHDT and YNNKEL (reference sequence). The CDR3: CASSPLNSYEQYF. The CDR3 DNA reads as TGTGCCAGCAGCCCCCTTAACTCCTACGAGCAGTACTTC.

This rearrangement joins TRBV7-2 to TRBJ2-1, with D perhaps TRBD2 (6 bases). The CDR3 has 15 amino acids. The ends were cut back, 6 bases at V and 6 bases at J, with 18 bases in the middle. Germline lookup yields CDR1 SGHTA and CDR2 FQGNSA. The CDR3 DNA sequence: TGTGCCAGCAGACCGAAGGGACTTCTACCCAATGAGCAGTTCTTC. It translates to CASRPKGLLPNEQFF.

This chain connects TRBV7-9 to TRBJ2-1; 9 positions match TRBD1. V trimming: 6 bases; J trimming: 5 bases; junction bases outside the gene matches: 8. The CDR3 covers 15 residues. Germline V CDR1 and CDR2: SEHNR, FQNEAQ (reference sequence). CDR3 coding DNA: TGTGCCAGCAGGTCTCCGGGACAGGGAAACAATGAGCAGTTCTTC. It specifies CASRSPGQGNNEQFF.

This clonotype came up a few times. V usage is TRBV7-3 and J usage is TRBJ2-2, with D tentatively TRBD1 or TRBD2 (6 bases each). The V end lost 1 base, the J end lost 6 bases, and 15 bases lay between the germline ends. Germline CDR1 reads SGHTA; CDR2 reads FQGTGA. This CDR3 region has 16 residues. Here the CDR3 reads CASSLNGGGTAGELFF. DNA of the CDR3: TGTGCCAGCAGCTTAAACGGGGGCGGGACGGCCGGGGAGCTGTTTTTT.

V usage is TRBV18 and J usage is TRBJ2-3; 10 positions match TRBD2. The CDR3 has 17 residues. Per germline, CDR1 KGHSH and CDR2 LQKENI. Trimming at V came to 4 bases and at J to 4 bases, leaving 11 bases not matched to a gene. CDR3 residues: CASSLFLAGEVADTQYF. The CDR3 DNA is TGTGCCAGCTCACTTTTCCTAGCGGGAGAGGTAGCAGATACGCAGTATTTT.

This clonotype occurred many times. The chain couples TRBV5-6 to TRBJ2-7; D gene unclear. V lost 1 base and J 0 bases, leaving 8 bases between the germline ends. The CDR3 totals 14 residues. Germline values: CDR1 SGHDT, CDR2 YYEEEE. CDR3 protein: CASSLRPSSYEQYF. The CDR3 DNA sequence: TGTGCCAGCAGCTTGCGTCCATCCTCCTACGAGCAGTACTTC.

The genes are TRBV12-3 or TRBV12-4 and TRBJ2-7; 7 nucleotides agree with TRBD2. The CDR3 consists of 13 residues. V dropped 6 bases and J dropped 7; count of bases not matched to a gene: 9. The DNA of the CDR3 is TGTGCCAGCAGCCTACTGACTAGCAGTGAGCAGTACTTC. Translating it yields CASSLLTSSEQYF.

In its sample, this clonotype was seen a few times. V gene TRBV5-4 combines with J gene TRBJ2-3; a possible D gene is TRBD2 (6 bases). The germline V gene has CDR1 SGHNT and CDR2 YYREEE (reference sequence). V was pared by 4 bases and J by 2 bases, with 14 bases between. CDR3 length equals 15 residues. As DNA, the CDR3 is TGTGCCAGCAGCGGCATAGCGGACCACACAGATACGCAGTATTTT. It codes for CASSGIADHTDTQYF.

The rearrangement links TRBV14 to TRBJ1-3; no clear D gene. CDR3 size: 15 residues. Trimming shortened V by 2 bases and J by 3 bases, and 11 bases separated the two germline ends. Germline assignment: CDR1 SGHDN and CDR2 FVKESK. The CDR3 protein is CASSQMRSIGNTIYF. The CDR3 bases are TGTGCCAGCAGCCAAATGCGAAGCATTGGAAACACCATATATTTT.

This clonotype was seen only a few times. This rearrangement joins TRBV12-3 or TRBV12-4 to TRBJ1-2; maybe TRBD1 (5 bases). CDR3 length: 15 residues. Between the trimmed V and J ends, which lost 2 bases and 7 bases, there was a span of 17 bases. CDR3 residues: CASSLNRKGFFGYTF. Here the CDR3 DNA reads TGTGCCAGCAGTTTAAACCGCAAGGGGTTCTTTGGCTACACCTTC.

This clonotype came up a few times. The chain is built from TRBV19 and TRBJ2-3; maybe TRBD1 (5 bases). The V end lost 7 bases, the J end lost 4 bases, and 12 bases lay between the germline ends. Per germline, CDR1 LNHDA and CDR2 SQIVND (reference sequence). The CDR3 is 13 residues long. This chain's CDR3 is CASTNRFADTQYF. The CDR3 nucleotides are TGTGCCAGTACGAACAGGTTTGCAGATACGCAGTATTTT.

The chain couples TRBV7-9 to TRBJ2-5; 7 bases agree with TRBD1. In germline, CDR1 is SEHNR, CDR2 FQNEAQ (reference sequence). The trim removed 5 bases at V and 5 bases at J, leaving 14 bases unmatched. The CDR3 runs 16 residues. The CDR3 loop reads CASSEGARGRTETQYF. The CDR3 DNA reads TGTGCCAGCAGCGAGGGGGCGCGAGGAAGGACGGAGACCCAGTACTTC.

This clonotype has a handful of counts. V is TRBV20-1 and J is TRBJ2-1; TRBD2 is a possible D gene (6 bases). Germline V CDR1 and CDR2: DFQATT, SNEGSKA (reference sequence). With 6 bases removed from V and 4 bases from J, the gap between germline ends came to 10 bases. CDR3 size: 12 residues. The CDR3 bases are TGCAGTGCACCGGGACTGTACAATGAGCAGTTCTTC. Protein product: CSAPGLYNEQFF.

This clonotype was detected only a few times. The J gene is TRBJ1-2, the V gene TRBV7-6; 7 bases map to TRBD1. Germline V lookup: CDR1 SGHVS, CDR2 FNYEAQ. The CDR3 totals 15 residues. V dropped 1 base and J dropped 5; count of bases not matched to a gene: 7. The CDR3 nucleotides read TGTGCCAGCAGCTTAGGACAGGGCGGAGGGTATGGCTACACCTTC. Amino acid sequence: CASSLGQGGGYGYTF.

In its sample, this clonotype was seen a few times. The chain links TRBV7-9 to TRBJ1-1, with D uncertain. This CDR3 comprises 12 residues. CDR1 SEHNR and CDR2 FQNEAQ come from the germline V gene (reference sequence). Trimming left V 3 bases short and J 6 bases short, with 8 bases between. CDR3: CASSFGVPEAFF. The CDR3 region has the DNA TGTGCCAGCAGCTTCGGTGTCCCTGAAGCTTTCTTT.

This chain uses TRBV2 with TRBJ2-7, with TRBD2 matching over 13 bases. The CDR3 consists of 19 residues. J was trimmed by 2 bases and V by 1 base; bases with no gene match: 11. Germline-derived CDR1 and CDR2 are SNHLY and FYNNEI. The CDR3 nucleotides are TGTGCCAGCAGTGAAGGGAGGACGGGGACTAGCGGGGTGCCCTACGAGCAGTACTTC. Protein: CASSEGRTGTSGVPYEQYF.

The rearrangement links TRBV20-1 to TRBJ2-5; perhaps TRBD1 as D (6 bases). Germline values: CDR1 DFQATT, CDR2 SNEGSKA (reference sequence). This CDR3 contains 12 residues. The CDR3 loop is CSAWGRQETQYF. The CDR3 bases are TGCAGCGCTTGGGGGCGCCAAGAGACCCAGTACTTC.

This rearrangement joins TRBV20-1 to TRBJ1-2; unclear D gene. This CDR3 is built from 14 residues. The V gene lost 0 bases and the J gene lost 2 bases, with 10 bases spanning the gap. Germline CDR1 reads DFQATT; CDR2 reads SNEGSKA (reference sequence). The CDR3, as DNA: TGCAGTGCTAGAGAGAAGACCAAGAACTATGGCTACACCTTC. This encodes CSAREKTKNYGYTF.

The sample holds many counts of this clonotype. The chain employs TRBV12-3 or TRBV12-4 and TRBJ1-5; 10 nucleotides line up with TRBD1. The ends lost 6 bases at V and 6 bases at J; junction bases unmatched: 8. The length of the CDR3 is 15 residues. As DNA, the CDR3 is TGTGCCAGCAGGGCTGGACAGGGGGAGGGTCAGCCCCAGCATTTT. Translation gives CASRAGQGEGQPQHF.